This TCR beta chain was documented in a study of T cells expressing NK-cell markers. The overall study: Sorted CD3+CD56-NKG2C+, CD3+CD56+NKG2C- and CD3+CD56+NKG2C+ T cells were the source of the TCR beta repertoires. Among the eight sequenced donors, seven tested HCMV-seropositive and one tested seronegative. Notes on the study in general: Of the CD8+ T cells in over five donors, roughly 1.0-7.0% belonged to dominant NKG2C+ clonotypes.

After re-calling the 5' RACE reads, TCRdb lists one entry per CDR3 protein, DNA absent. The sample table includes 550,000 to 600,000 distinct CDR3 sequences. The germline gives CDR1 SGHTA, CDR2 FQGNSA. This CDR3 comprises 18 residues. On this clonotype: Its antigen is still unknown.

The TCR was taken from a man aged 18 to 29 in good health. Sequences were obtained from blood T cells: a sorted CD56 or NKG2C T cell subset, CD4+ or CD8+ T cells, or bulk PBMC T cells (not recorded which). V usage is TRBV7-2 and J usage is TRBJ2-1; the TCRdb call, TRBD1, lacks DNA for checking. The CDR3 region is CASSLRQGSFNSYNEQFF.